The 20 T cell receptor beta chains below were found in one sample sequenced in a study. Treg sorting used a CD4+CD25+CD127-/low gate. From the 5' RACE reads, TCRdb called clonotypes with MiXCR, one entry per CDR3 protein. The sample has 9,000 to 10,000 distinct CDR3 sequences; approximately 15% are singletons. What was sequenced was Tregs sorted from blood. These receptors originate from a female donor with breast cancer.

This clonotype is labeled as medium-sized. One junction end disagrees with the germline gene, perhaps due to a read error. The chain joins TRBV6-6 to TRBJ1-5; 11 positions agree with TRBD1. In germline, CDR1 is MNHNY, CDR2 SVGAGI (reference sequence). This CDR3 spans 14 amino acids. As DNA, the CDR3 is TGTGCCTGCAGTAGGACAGGGGGCTATGAGCCCCAGCATTTT. Translated: CACSRTGGYEPQHF.

This clonotype was detected a few times. The chain uses TRBV12-3 or TRBV12-4 and TRBJ1-2; D perhaps matches TRBD1 (6 bases). The CDR3 is 15 amino acids. V lost 3 bases, J lost 4 bases, and 15 bases lay in between. The CDR3 DNA reads as TGTGCCAGCAGTTTTTCCGGGACAAGGGTCTATGGCTACACCTTC. Its protein is CASSFSGTRVYGYTF.

This clonotype showed up many times. V is TRBV18 and J is TRBJ2-2; D might be TRBD1 (6 bases). The germline CDR1 and CDR2 sequences are KGHSH and LQKENI. The CDR3 loop spans 15 amino acids. The ends were cut back, 3 bases at V and 0 bases at J, with 8 bases in the middle. CDR3 sequence reads: CASSPRGANTGELFF. CDR3 nucleotides: TGTGCCAGCTCACCCAGGGGAGCGAACACCGGGGAGCTGTTTTTT.

On this clonotype itself: A junction boundary mismatches the germline segment, possibly from a read error. This rearrangement joins TRBV5-5 to TRBJ2-5, with D possibly being TRBD1 or TRBD2 (5 bases each). The CDR3 runs 14 residues. CDR1 is SGHKS and CDR2 is YYEKEE in the germline V gene (reference sequence). In DNA form, the CDR3 reads TGTGCCAGCAGCGTGGGACCGAGCCAAGAGACCCAGTGCTTC. This encodes CASSVGPSQETQCF.

This clonotype was seen repeatedly, ten times or more. This chain uses TRBV28 with TRBJ2-5; 8 nucleotides align to TRBD2. Germline V lookup: CDR1 MDHEN, CDR2 SYDVKM. CDR3 size: 14 residues. Trimming at V came to 2 bases and at J to 4 bases, leaving 3 bases not matched to a gene. CDR3 region: CASSLGLAGETQYF. The CDR3 coding sequence is TGTGCCAGCAGTTTAGGTCTAGCGGGAGAGACCCAGTACTTC.

By proportion, this clonotype is medium-sized. The chain uses TRBV5-1 and TRBJ1-1; D may be TRBD1 (5 bases). Germline V gives CDR1 SGHRS, CDR2 YFSETQ. V lost 0 bases and J 1 base, leaving 13 bases between the germline ends. The CDR3 extends over 16 amino acids. The CDR3 loop is CASSLGVGGRNTEAFF. The CDR3 DNA reads as TGCGCCAGCAGCTTGGGAGTCGGGGGAAGGAACACTGAAGCTTTCTTT.

This clonotype qualifies as medium-sized. This chain connects TRBV24-1 to TRBJ1-2; TRBD1 agrees at 7 bases. The CDR3 sequence is 16 residues long. Trimming removed 2 bases from V and 5 bases from J; junction bases left unmatched: 10. Germline loops: CDR1 KGHDR, CDR2 SFDVKD. CDR3 protein: CATSDSRQGVAYGYTF. CDR3 sequence (DNA): TGTGCCACCAGTGATTCCCGACAGGGCGTCGCTTATGGCTACACCTTC.

In the case of this clonotype: It is likely a read error, because the conserved phenylalanine at the end of the CDR3 is missing. The limits of the CDR3 on the DNA are not certain, so only TCRdb's listed CDR3 is given. The chain has TRBV2 and TRBJ2-4. CDR1 and CDR2 (germline): SNHLY, FYNNEI. The CDR3 is made up of 14 amino acids, end residues included. The CDR3 sequence: CASSEWRAKNIQHC.

The chain joins TRBV20-1 to TRBJ1-4, with 7 bases identical to TRBD1. The V and J ends lost 6 bases and 7 bases, in that order; junction bases with no gene match: 8. This CDR3 spans 13 amino acids. CDR1 and CDR2 (germline): DFQATT, SNEGSKA (reference sequence). The CDR3: CSAQTGTAEKLFF. The CDR3 region has the DNA TGCAGTGCCCAAACCGGGACAGCTGAAAAACTGTTTTTT.

This clonotype has a count of ten or more. The gene calls are TRBV6-1 and TRBJ2-3, with TRBD2 identical over 7 bases. Germline-derived CDR1 and CDR2 are MNHNS and SASEGT. The trim removed 8 bases at V and 0 bases at J, leaving 11 bases unmatched. This CDR3 is 16 amino acids long. CDR3 in amino acids: CASGTGTTSSTDTQYF. The CDR3, as DNA: TGTGCCAGCGGGACCGGGACTACGAGCAGCACAGATACGCAGTATTTT.

In this sample, this clonotype is medium-sized. This CDR3 is CASSLAAQGGYTF. CDR3 coding DNA: TGTGCCAGCAGCTTAGCGGCGCAGGGGGGCTACACCTTC. This chain connects TRBV7-8 to TRBJ1-2, with D maybe TRBD1 (6 bases). The CDR3 loop spans 13 amino acids. V was clipped by 0 bases and J by 8 bases, with 10 bases between them. Germline assignment: CDR1 SGHVS and CDR2 FQNEAQ.

By frequency in the sample, this clonotype is medium-sized. The V gene is TRBV24-1, the J gene TRBJ1-2; TRBD1 aligns across 11 bases. CDR3 length: 16 residues. J was trimmed by 4 bases and V by 0 bases; bases with no gene match: 3. Germline V lookup: CDR1 KGHDR, CDR2 SFDVKD. CDR3 sequence (DNA): TGTGCCACCAGTGATTTGGGGACAGGGGGGATCTATGGCTACACCTTC. Translation: CATSDLGTGGIYGYTF.

This chain links TRBV12-3 or TRBV12-4 with TRBJ2-2; D unclear. Between the trimmed V and J ends, which lost 2 bases and 6 bases, there was a span of 7 bases. The CDR3 has 13 residues. The CDR3 is CASSLNRAGELFF. The CDR3 nucleotides read TGTGCCAGCAGTTTAAATCGGGCCGGGGAGCTGTTTTTT.

By share, this clonotype counts as medium-sized. This chain uses TRBV4-1 with TRBJ1-1, with a weak D call TRBD1 (5 bases). Deletions cut 0 bases from V and 3 bases from J, with 23 bases between. CDR1 and CDR2 from the germline V gene are MGHRA and YSYEKL. This CDR3 is built from 19 residues. The CDR3 region has the DNA TGCGCCAGCAGCCAAGATCCCTACCACATACAGGCTCGGGACACTGAAGCTTTCTTT. As protein: CASSQDPYHIQARDTEAFF.

V gene TRBV11-2 combines with J gene TRBJ2-7; D not certain. Germline CDR1 SGHAT, CDR2 FQNNGV. CDR3 length equals 14 residues. Deletions cut 5 bases from V and 3 bases from J, with 14 bases between. CDR3 sequence (DNA): TGTGCCAGCAGCCCCTTTGGGCGGAACTACGAGCAGTACTTC. Its protein product is CASSPFGRNYEQYF.

This clonotype is labeled as medium-sized. This sequence joins TRBV7-9 and TRBJ2-4; D remains unclear. V lost 5 bases and J lost 13, with 15 bases in between. CDR3 length equals 12 residues. Looked up from germline, CDR1 is SEHNR and CDR2 is FQNEAQ (reference sequence). In DNA, the CDR3 is TGTGCCAGCAGCAACGCCCTGTCCCCCCAGTACTTC. Translating gives CASSNALSPQYF. Looking up the rest from reference TRBV7-9 and TRBJ2-4 gives the full variable domain: DTGVSQNPRHKITKRGQNVTFRCDPISEHNRLYWYRQTLGQGPEFLTYFQNEAQLEKSRLLSDRFSAERPKGSFSTLEIQRTEQGDSAMYLCASSNALSPQYFGAGTRLSVL.

With regard to this clonotype: A much larger clone differs from this one at a single base, so this may be a read error. This chain connects TRBV28 to TRBJ2-5; D uncertain. The V gene's germline CDR1 is MDHEN and CDR2 SYDVKM. The CDR3 runs to 13 residues. CDR3 coding DNA: TGTGCCAGCAGTTCACCAGCACAAGAGACCCGGTACTTC. Its translation: CASSSPAQETRYF.

This clonotype is classed as medium-sized. The gene calls are TRBV18 and TRBJ2-7; 9 bases align to TRBD1. The CDR3 has 14 amino acids. The ends lost 4 bases at V and 4 bases at J; junction bases unmatched: 5. CDR1 and CDR2 (germline): KGHSH, LQKENI. This CDR3 reads CASSLPGQGYEQYF. CDR3 coding DNA: TGTGCCAGCTCACTACCGGGACAGGGTTACGAGCAGTACTTC.

By sample fraction, this clonotype is medium-sized. This chain links TRBV10-1 with TRBJ2-7; no definite D call. The CDR3 loop spans 12 amino acids. Trimming stripped 3 bases from V and 0 bases from J, with 3 bases between. CDR1 is WNHNN and CDR2 is SYGVQD in the germline V gene (reference sequence). CDR3 sequence reads: CASSEFSYEQYF. The CDR3 DNA reads as TGCGCCAGCAGTGAATTCTCCTACGAGCAGTACTTC.

Relative to its sample, this clonotype is medium-sized (0.01 to 0.1%). This sequence joins TRBV5-1 and TRBJ2-3, with D hard to call. V was cut by 5 bases and J by 0 bases, with 10 bases left in between. The germline CDR1 and CDR2 sequences are SGHRS and YFSETQ. This CDR3 has 14 residues. Written as DNA, the CDR3 is TGCGCCAGCAGACCGACGGGTAGCACAGATACGCAGTATTTT. Amino acid sequence: CASRPTGSTDTQYF. Together with reference TRBV5-1 and TRBJ2-3, the CDR3 gives the full variable domain: KAGVTQTPRYLIKTRGQQVTLSCSPISGHRSVSWYQQTPGQGLQFLFEYFSETQRNKGNFPGRFSGRQFSNSRSEMNVSTLELGDSALYLCASRPTGSTDTQYFGPGTRLTVL.